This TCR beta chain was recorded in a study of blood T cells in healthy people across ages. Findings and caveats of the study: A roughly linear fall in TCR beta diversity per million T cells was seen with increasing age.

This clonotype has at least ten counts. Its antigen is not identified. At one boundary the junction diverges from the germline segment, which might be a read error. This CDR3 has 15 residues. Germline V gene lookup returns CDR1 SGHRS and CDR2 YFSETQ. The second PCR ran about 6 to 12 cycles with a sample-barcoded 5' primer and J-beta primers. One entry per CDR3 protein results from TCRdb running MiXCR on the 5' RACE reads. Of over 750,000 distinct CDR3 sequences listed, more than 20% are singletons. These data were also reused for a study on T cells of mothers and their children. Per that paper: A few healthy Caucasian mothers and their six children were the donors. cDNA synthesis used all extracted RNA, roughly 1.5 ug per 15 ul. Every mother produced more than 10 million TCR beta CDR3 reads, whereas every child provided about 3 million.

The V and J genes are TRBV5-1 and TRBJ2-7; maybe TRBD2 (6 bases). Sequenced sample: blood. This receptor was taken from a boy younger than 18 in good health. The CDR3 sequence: CASSLGSGSSYEQYF. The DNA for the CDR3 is TGTGCCAGCAGTTTAGGTAGCGGCAGCTCCTACGAGCAGTACTTC.